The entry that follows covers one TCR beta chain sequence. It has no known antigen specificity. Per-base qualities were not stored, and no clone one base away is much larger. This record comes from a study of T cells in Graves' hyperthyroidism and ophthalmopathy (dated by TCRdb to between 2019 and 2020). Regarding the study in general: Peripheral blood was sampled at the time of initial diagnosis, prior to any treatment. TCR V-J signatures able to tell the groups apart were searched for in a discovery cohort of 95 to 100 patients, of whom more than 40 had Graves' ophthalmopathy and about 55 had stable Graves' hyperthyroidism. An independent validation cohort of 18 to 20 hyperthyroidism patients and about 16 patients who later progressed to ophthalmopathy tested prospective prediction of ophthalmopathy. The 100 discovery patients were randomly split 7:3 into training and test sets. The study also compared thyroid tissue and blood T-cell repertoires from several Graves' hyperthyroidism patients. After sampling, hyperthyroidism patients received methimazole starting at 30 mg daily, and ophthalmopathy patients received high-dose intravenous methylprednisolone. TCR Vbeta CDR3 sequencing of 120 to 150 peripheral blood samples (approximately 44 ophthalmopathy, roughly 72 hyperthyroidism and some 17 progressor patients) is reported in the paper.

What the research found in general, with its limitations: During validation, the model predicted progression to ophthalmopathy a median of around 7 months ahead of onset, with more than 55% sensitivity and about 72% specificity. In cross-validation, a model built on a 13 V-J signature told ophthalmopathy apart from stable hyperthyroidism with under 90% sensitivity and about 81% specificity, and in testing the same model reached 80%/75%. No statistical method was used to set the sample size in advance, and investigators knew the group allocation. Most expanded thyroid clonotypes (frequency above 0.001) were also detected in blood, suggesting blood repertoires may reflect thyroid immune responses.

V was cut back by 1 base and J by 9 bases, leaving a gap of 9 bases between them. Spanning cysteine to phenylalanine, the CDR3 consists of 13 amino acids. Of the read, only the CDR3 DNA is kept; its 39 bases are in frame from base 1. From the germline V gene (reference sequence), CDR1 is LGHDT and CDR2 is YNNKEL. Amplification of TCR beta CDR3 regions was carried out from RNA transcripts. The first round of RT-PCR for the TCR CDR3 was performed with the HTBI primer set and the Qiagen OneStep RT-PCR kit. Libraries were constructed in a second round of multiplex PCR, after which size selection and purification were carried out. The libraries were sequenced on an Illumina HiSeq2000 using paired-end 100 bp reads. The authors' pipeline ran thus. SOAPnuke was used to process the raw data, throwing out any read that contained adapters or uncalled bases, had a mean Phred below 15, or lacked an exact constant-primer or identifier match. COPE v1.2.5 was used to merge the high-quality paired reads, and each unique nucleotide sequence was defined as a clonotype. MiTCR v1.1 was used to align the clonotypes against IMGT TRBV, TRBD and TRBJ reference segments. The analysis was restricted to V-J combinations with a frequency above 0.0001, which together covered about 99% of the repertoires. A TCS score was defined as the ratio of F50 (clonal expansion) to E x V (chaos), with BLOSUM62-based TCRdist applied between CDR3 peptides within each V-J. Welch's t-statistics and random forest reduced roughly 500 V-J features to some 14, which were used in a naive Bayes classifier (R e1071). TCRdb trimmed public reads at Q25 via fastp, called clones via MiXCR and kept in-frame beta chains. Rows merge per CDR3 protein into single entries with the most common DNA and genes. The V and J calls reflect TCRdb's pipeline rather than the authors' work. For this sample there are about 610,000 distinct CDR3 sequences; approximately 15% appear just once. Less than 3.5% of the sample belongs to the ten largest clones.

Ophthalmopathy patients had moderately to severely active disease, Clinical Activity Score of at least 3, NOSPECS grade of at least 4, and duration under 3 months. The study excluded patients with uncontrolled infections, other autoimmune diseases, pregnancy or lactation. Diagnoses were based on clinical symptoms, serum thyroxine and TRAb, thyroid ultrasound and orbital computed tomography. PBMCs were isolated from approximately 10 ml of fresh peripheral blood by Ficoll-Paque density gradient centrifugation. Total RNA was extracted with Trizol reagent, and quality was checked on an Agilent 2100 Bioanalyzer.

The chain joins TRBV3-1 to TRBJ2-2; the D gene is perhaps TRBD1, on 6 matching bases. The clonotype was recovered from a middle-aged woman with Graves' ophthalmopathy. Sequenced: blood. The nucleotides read TGTGCCAGCAGCCAAGGCCGGGACAGGGAGCTGTTTTTT. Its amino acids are CASSQGRDRELFF.